This T cell receptor beta chain came from a study of CD8 T cells in Susac syndrome. It was with random hexamers that 0.5 to 1 ug RNA was reverse transcribed. Multiplex immunoSEQ PCR targeted 54 Vbeta and 13 Jbeta TCR beta segments. Each CDR3 protein gets one entry after TCRdb re-called the immunoSEQ multiplex PCR reads with MiXCR. This sample has some 200,000 distinct CDR3 sequences, with 95% found just once. The CDR3 is 13 amino acids. After removal of 3 bases from V and 12 bases from J, the junction contained 6 bases not matched to a gene. Germline assignment: CDR1 SGHRS and CDR2 YFSETQ. The CD8+ and CD4+ T cells were negatively isolated, with the TEMRA cells enriched by FACS.

The clonotype originates from a human donor with multiple sclerosis. The sample was CD4+ T cells from PBMCs. This chain links TRBV5-1 with TRBJ2-1; 10 nucleotides line up with TRBD2. CDR3 coding DNA: TGCGCCAGCAGCTCCGGGACTAGCGTTGGGCAGTTCTTC. Translation gives CASSSGTSVGQFF.